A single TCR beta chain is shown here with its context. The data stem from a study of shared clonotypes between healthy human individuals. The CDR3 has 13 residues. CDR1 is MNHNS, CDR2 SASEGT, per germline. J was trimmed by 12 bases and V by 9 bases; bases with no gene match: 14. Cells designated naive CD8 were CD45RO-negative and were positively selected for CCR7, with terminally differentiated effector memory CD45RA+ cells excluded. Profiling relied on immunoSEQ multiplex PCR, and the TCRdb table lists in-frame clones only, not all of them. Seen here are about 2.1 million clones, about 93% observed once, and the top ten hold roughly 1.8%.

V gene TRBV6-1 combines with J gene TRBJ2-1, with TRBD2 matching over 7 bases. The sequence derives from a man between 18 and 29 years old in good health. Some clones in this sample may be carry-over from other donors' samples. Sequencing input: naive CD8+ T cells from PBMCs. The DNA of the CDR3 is TGTGCCAGTTTGATAGGGCGGGAGAGGGTGCAGTTCTTC. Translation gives CASLIGRERVQFF.